The T cell receptor beta chain described here comes from a study of T cells in women clearing cervical HPV infection. Points on this clone: Compared with germline, one end of the junction differs, possibly owing to a read error.

Genomic DNA, averaging approximately 1,200 ng per sample, yielded TCR beta CDR3 via immunoSEQ. Assay used: immunoSEQ multiplex PCR; TCRdb lists only in-frame clones, some missing. Reported are fewer than 35,000 clones; the ten largest clones contain 18%. The TCR comes from a woman between 18 and 70 years old with a cervical HPV16 infection that either progressed to CIN3+ or cleared (not recorded which). Sequenced input: blood buffy coat.

The sequenced CDR3 bases are TGCGCCAGCAGCCAAGAGTCGGGGATCAGCTACGAG. This sequence encodes CASSQESGISYE. The whole CDR3 reads CASSQESGISYEQYF. The chain couples TRBV4-2 to TRBJ2-7; D is perhaps TRBD2 (5 bases). The missing CDR3 end, 3 residues past where the read stops, is filled in from the germline J gene. The germline CDR1 and CDR2 sequences are LGHNA and YNFKEQ. The CDR3 consists of 15 residues.